This is a list of T cell receptor beta chains from one sample in a study of Graves' ophthalmopathy and Graves' hyperthyroidism. One entry per CDR3 protein results from TCRdb running MiXCR on the multiplex PCR reads. Found here are 650,000 to 800,000 distinct CDR3 sequences, about two fifths of them singletons; the top ten hold roughly 3%. The sequenced sample was peripheral blood. All receptors derive from an adult man with Graves' ophthalmopathy. Each CDR3 is given without its conserved first and last residue.

v_call	j_call	cdr3_aa
TRBV2	TRBJ1-4	ASSGTGSGEKLF
TRBV7-2	TRBJ2-5	ASSLAPITGLAQETQY
TRBV9	TRBJ2-2	ASSQHHGGELF
TRBV2	TRBJ2-2	ASRSGSENTGELF
TRBV20-1	TRBJ1-2	SARVPEGGYGYT
TRBV4-2	TRBJ2-7	ASSQVGLVEEQY
TRBV3-1	TRBJ1-2	ASSQDPSSYGYT
TRBV20-1	TRBJ1-5	SARGRNQPQH
TRBV5-1	TRBJ1-4	ASSLAKGANEKLF
TRBV12-3/TRBV12-4	TRBJ1-2	ASSPLDMPHYGYT
TRBV15	TRBJ1-4	ATSRTLDRRNEKLF
TRBV10-3	TRBJ2-7	AITPTGGTYEQY
TRBV7-9	TRBJ1-1	ASSFDFGDTRAMNTEAF
TRBV24-1	TRBJ2-5	ATSDLRRGGGETQY
TRBV29-1	TRBJ2-5	SGGAEEAQY
TRBV19	TRBJ2-5	ASSMTRGEETQY
TRBV20-1	TRBJ2-7	SAPGQQY
TRBV29-1	TRBJ1-5	SVAAGGINQPRH
TRBV6-5	TRBJ2-2	ASRFSLNTGELF
TRBV6-6	TRBJ1-1	ASLGTSIRAQAF
TRBV10-3	NA	AISETEPGEQF
TRBV5-1	TRBJ2-5	ASSLASRQGETQY
TRBV2	TRBJ1-2	ASSAGRADYYGYT
TRBV9	TRBJ1-6	ASSLGQGVGSPLH
TRBV19	TRBJ2-7	ASSSRGLAGVSSYEQY
TRBV2	TRBJ1-1	ASSSWTGSGNTEAF
TRBV29-1	TRBJ1-4	SVRVAEKLF
TRBV7-2	TRBJ2-5	ASSLVGKRGGLVQTQY
TRBV29-1	TRBJ1-2	SVARTGIMYGYT
TRBV9	TRBJ1-5	ASSAGTGGYQPQH
TRBV12-3/TRBV12-4	TRBJ2-7	ASSWPGQGAEPYEQY
TRBV4-1	TRBJ2-5	ASRSTGLAGADGETQY
TRBV7-9	TRBJ1-3	ASSQVGRTIY
TRBV11-2	TRBJ2-7	ASSSTSGALDEQY
TRBV7-9	TRBJ1-5	ASSLGGVQSQH
TRBV12-3/TRBV12-4	TRBJ1-4	ASRPTTNKGKNEKLF
TRBV14	TRBJ2-5	ASNLKKSKRQETQY
TRBV14	TRBJ2-7	ASSQFLRGLDEQY
TRBV5-1	TRBJ2-7	ASSLVPDSYEQY
TRBV19	TRBJ1-3	ASSITDRAGNTIY
TRBV27	TRBJ1-1	ASRAGGYLNTEAF
TRBV7-2	TRBJ2-7	ASSPLLTRQGENYEQY
TRBV19	TRBJ1-3	ASSNTGGNTIY
TRBV20-1	TRBJ2-5	SATDYETQY
TRBV27	TRBJ1-1	ASSQLGTGRVRTEAF
TRBV4-1	TRBJ1-1	ASSPLGRNTEAF
TRBV7-2	TRBJ1-6	ASSLARGTGFSPLH
TRBV25-1	TRBJ2-3	ASSGLRRGDTDTQY
TRBV6-1	TRBJ1-4	ASRDTNEKLF
TRBV24-1	TRBJ1-2	ATSDRGLDYT
TRBV7-6	TRBJ2-5	ASRGLAGNQETQY
TRBV10-3	TRBJ2-5	AISITPPTGSQETQY
TRBV3-2	TRBJ2-5	ASSQDPEGPETQY
TRBV5-1	TRBJ1-5	ASSPGQGTNSNQPQH
TRBV14	TRBJ1-1	ASKSDEGNTEAF
TRBV10-3	TRBJ2-6	AISGTGSNVLT
TRBV2	TRBJ1-1	ASSYRRLLLDTEAF
TRBV2	TRBJ1-2	ASSDGAGGYT
TRBV5-1	TRBJ2-2	ASSVQREDTGELF